This TCR beta chain was recovered during a study of T cell responses to AZD1222 COVID-19 vaccine. Study conclusions and caveats: A rise in Spike-specific TCR breadth and depth followed two AZD1222 doses. Regions left unmutated in variants are reportedly the target of nearly half of spike-specific TCRs.

From germline, CDR1 is LNHDA and CDR2 SQIVND (reference sequence). This CDR3 has 15 residues. J was trimmed by 10 bases and V by 5 bases; bases with no gene match: 15. The repertoire was sequenced with immunoSEQ multiplex PCR; TCRdb's copy has only in-frame clones and lacks some. The repertoire holds some 150,000 clones, with around nine tenths as singletons. Points on this clone: Its antigen remains unknown.

V gene TRBV19 combines with J gene TRBJ1-1; 8 bases are a match to TRBD1. The sequence was collected from an adult who received the AZD1222 COVID-19 vaccine. The sample in question was peripheral blood, obtained 28 days after the second AZD1222 dose. CDR3 sequence: CASSFSRGLVLRAFF. The CDR3 DNA reads as TGTGCCAGTAGTTTCTCCAGGGGGCTGGTTTTGCGAGCTTTCTTT.